The 32 T cell receptor beta chains presented below share a single source sample, sequenced in a study of blood T cell repertoires in COVID-19. Repertoires were generated with immunoSEQ multiplex PCR, while TCRdb's copy carries only in-frame clones and drops some. The sample comprises 250,000 to 300,000 clones, about nine tenths of which are singletons, and roughly 2.2% rests with the top ten. The sequenced material came from peripheral blood. These receptors were collected from a man in his forties or fifties with acute or convalescent COVID-19.

J is TRBJ1-1 and V is TRBV5-1; a possible D gene is TRBD1 (6 bases). This CDR3 region has 13 residues. V was pared by 8 bases and J by 1 base, with 12 bases between. Germline CDR1 and CDR2: SGHRS and YFSETQ. The CDR3 DNA follows: TGCGCCAGTACTACACAGGGGAACACTGAAGCTTTCTTT. It codes for CASTTQGNTEAFF.

V usage is TRBV3-1 (or the pseudogene TRBV3-2) and J usage is TRBJ1-1, with 8 bases aligning to TRBD1. The CDR3 loop spans 13 amino acids. The V gene's germline CDR1 is LGHDT and CDR2 YNNKEL (reference sequence). After removal of 1 base from V and 11 bases from J, the junction contained 6 bases not matched to a gene. DNA for the CDR3: TGTGCCAGCAGCCAAGGGGCGGACAGGGAGGCTTTCTTT. Protein sequence: CASSQGADREAFF.

The chain links TRBV2 to TRBJ2-7, with D possibly TRBD2 on 6 matching bases. Trimming stripped 1 base from V and 3 bases from J, with 13 bases between. This CDR3 is built from 15 residues. Germline V gives CDR1 SNHLY, CDR2 FYNNEI. CDR3 bases: TGTGCCAGCAGTGAAGGGGGGGAAACTTTCTACGAGCAGTACTTC. Encoded protein: CASSEGGETFYEQYF.

The CDR3 sequence is CASSVAGGNEKLFF. CDR3 DNA sequence: TGTGCCAGCAGCGTAGCCGGGGGTAATGAAAAACTGTTTTTT. The gene calls are TRBV9 and TRBJ1-4, with D perhaps matching TRBD1 (5 bases). V lost 0 bases, J lost 4 bases, and 7 bases lay in between. CDR3 length: 14 amino acids. Germline CDR1 and CDR2: SGDLS and YYNGEE.

This chain connects TRBV9 to TRBJ1-3; 11 bases line up with TRBD1. J was trimmed by 7 bases and V by 3 bases; bases with no gene match: 3. Germline CDR1 reads SGDLS; CDR2 reads YYNGEE. CDR3 length equals 14 residues. CDR3 in DNA: TGTGCCAGCAGCGGGACAGGGGGCGGGAACACCATATATTTT. This encodes CASSGTGGGNTIYF.

A single count supports this clone. V gene TRBV10-3 combines with J gene TRBJ1-6, with D uncertain. The CDR3 extends over 15 amino acids. The V and J ends lost 0 bases and 6 bases respectively, with 9 bases between them. CDR1 is ENHRY, CDR2 SYGVKD, per germline. The CDR3 region is CAISESKPPNSPLHF. Written as DNA, the CDR3 is TGTGCCATCAGTGAGTCCAAGCCCCCTAATTCACCCCTCCACTTT.

The chain joins TRBV25-1 to TRBJ1-2, with a possible D match to TRBD1 (5 bases). The CDR3 loop spans 15 amino acids. CDR1 MGHDK and CDR2 SYGVNS come from the germline V gene. With 4 bases removed from V and 4 bases from J, the gap between germline ends came to 16 bases. This CDR3 is CASSVRGMLPYGYTF. The CDR3 DNA is TGTGCCAGCAGTGTTCGGGGGATGCTTCCCTATGGCTACACCTTC.

This chain connects TRBV3-1 (or the pseudogene TRBV3-2) to TRBJ1-3, with TRBD1 as a possible D gene (5 bases). The CDR3 loop spans 14 amino acids. V gave up 0 bases and J gave up 4 bases, with 7 bases separating them. Germline CDR1 is LGHDT and CDR2 is YNNKEL (reference sequence). CDR3 loop: CASSQEGHGNTIYF. The CDR3 nucleotides read TGTGCCAGCAGCCAAGAGGGGCACGGAAACACCATATATTTT.

The chain couples TRBV11-2 to TRBJ1-1; no reliable D call. The V end was cut by 0 bases, the J end by 5 bases, with 10 bases between. This CDR3 is 14 amino acids long. Germline V CDR1 and CDR2: SGHAT, FQNNGV. CDR3 amino acids: CASSLESVITEAFF. CDR3 in DNA: TGTGCCAGCAGCTTAGAATCGGTAATAACTGAAGCTTTCTTT.

This sequence joins TRBV5-4 and TRBJ1-1, with TRBD1 as a possible D gene (5 bases). The CDR3 is 15 residues long. Per the germline V gene, CDR1 is SGHNT and CDR2 is YYREEE (reference sequence). Trimming cost V 4 bases and J 0 bases, with 13 bases left between them. As DNA, the CDR3 is TGTGCCAGCAGCATAGCCGGGACTATGAACACTGAAGCTTTCTTT. Its protein is CASSIAGTMNTEAFF.

This clone has only a few counts. The V and J genes are TRBV4-2 and TRBJ2-1; the match to TRBD2 covers 9 bases. Germline values: CDR1 LGHNA, CDR2 YNFKEQ. CDR3 length equals 15 residues. The V gene end was trimmed by 5 bases and the J gene end by 7 bases; junction bases not matched to a gene: 9. CDR3 region: CASSVKPSGDNEQFF. Here the CDR3 DNA reads TGTGCCAGCAGCGTAAAGCCTAGCGGGGATAATGAGCAGTTCTTC.

This chain uses TRBV7-3 with TRBJ2-7; 9 nucleotides agree with TRBD1. Germline assignment: CDR1 SGHTA and CDR2 FQGTGA. There are 14 residues in the CDR3. V lost 2 bases to trimming and J lost 2 bases; unmatched junction nucleotides: 1. CDR3 sequence: CASSLGTGTYEQYF. CDR3 sequence (DNA): TGTGCCAGCAGCTTAGGGACAGGGACCTACGAGCAGTACTTC.

This chain connects TRBV20-1 to TRBJ1-1; tentatively, D is TRBD1 (6 bases). The germline V gene has CDR1 DFQATT and CDR2 SNEGSKA (reference sequence). The CDR3 is 13 residues long. V dropped 3 bases and J dropped 0 bases, with 8 bases sitting between them. The CDR3 here is CSASGQLNTEAFF. CDR3 nucleotides: TGCAGTGCTAGTGGACAGCTGAACACTGAAGCTTTCTTT.

The rearrangement uses TRBV12-3 or TRBV12-4 and TRBJ1-2; D uncertain. V was shortened by 6 bases and J by 8 bases, with 10 bases between the two germline ends. This CDR3 region has 11 residues. The CDR3 spells CASSFSLGYTF. The CDR3 DNA is TGTGCCAGCAGCTTTAGCCTCGGCTACACCTTC.

The genes are TRBV11-2 and TRBJ2-3, with TRBD2 matching over 9 bases. CDR1 is SGHAT, CDR2 FQNNGV, per germline. This CDR3 has 15 residues. Losses at the gene ends were 4 bases for V and 3 bases for J; bases not matched to a gene: 5. CDR3 nucleotides: TGTGCCAGCAGCTCCTTAGCGGGGGTTACAGATACGCAGTATTTT. Protein sequence: CASSSLAGVTDTQYF.

The chain uses TRBV11-2 and TRBJ1-3; TRBD1 might be the D (5 bases). CDR1 and CDR2 from the germline V gene are SGHAT and FQNNGV. The CDR3 contains 17 residues. V gave up 5 bases and J gave up 0 bases, with 17 bases separating them. The CDR3 loop is CASSDYPDSPSGNTIYF. CDR3 sequence (DNA): TGTGCCAGCAGCGATTACCCAGACAGCCCCTCTGGAAACACCATATATTTT.

The chain couples TRBV5-1 to TRBJ2-1; 11 bases line up with TRBD2. CDR1 and CDR2 from the germline V gene are SGHRS and YFSETQ. With 7 bases clipped from V and 7 bases from J, the junction kept 10 bases outside the gene matches. The CDR3 consists of 15 residues. The CDR3 sequence: CASSRTSGSKNEQFF. For the CDR3, the DNA is TGCGCCAGCTCCCGGACTAGCGGGTCGAAAAATGAGCAGTTCTTC.

This sequence joins TRBV7-2 and TRBJ1-2; tentatively, D is TRBD1 (6 bases). The germline CDR1 and CDR2 sequences are SGHTA and FQGNSA. This CDR3 is 16 amino acids long. V was clipped by 7 bases and J by 0 bases, with 18 bases between them. The CDR3 DNA reads as TGTGCCAGCACCCCCTCGGTAAACAGGGCTAACTATGGCTACACCTTC. This translates into CASTPSVNRANYGYTF.

The V gene is TRBV2, the J gene TRBJ2-2; perhaps TRBD1 as D (5 bases). Trimming shortened V by 0 bases and J by 5 bases, and 16 bases separated the two germline ends. Germline values: CDR1 SNHLY, CDR2 FYNNEI. The CDR3 covers 17 residues. The DNA of the CDR3 is TGTGCCAGCAGTGAAGCTTCAGGCAGGGTGTGGACCGGGGAGCTGTTTTTT. Its translation is CASSEASGRVWTGELFF.

The chain carries TRBV27 and TRBJ2-3, with TRBD1 as a possible D gene (6 bases). Germline V CDR1 and CDR2: MNHEY, SMNVEV (reference sequence). V was pared by 3 bases and J by 6 bases, with 10 bases between. The CDR3 loop spans 13 amino acids. Here the CDR3 reads CASSFQGMDTQYF. CDR3 nucleotide sequence: TGTGCCAGCAGTTTCCAGGGGATGGATACGCAGTATTTT.

In nucleotides, the CDR3 is TGTGCCAGCAGCGTAGCTTTGGGTCGAGGGGGCGGGGAGCTGTTTTTT. It specifies CASSVALGRGGGELFF. The chain carries TRBV9 and TRBJ2-2; the D gene is possibly TRBD1 (6 bases). Germline V gene data show CDR1 as SGDLS and CDR2 as YYNGEE. CDR3 length: 16 amino acids. V was trimmed by 0 bases and J by 7 bases, leaving 16 bases between them.

The chain carries TRBV6-2 or TRBV6-3 and TRBJ2-1; unclear D gene. Trimming removed 0 bases from V and 0 bases from J, with 9 bases in between. The CDR3 has 16 residues. Germline CDR1 and CDR2: MNHEY and SVGEGT. CDR3 DNA: TGTGCCAGCAGTTACTCTCTCAAGAGCTCCTACAATGAGCAGTTCTTC. This sequence encodes CASSYSLKSSYNEQFF.

The count of this clone is one. The J gene is TRBJ2-2, the V gene TRBV13, with a weak D call TRBD1 (6 bases). V was trimmed by 4 bases and J by 6 bases, leaving 9 bases between them. Germline V gives CDR1 PRHDT, CDR2 FYEKMQ (reference sequence). The CDR3 is 13 residues long. CDR3 in amino acids: CASSSTGPGELFF. CDR3 DNA: TGTGCCAGCAGCTCCACAGGGCCCGGGGAGCTGTTTTTT.

In DNA form, the CDR3 reads TGTGCCAGCTCACCGAACAGGTTTGACACCATATATTTT. This gives the protein CASSPNRFDTIYF. V is TRBV18 and J is TRBJ1-3; TRBD1 is a possible D gene (5 bases). CDR1 KGHSH and CDR2 LQKENI come from the germline V gene. The CDR3 runs 13 residues. V lost 3 bases and J lost 8, with 11 bases in between.

V and J are TRBV11-3 and TRBJ2-7; 7 nucleotides line up with TRBD1. The CDR3 runs to 13 residues. Germline assignment: CDR1 SGHNT and CDR2 YENEEA. Trimming removed 2 bases from V and 7 bases from J; junction bases left unmatched: 5. The CDR3 nucleotides are TGTGCCAGCAGCTTATCACAGGGGCGGGAGCAGTACTTC. The encoded protein is CASSLSQGREQYF.

The V and J genes are TRBV7-6 and TRBJ2-7; TRBD1 aligns across 9 bases. Germline V gene lookup returns CDR1 SGHVS and CDR2 FNYEAQ. CDR3 length: 15 residues. Trimming at V came to 5 bases and at J to 0 bases, leaving 5 bases not matched to a gene. The CDR3 region is CASSPRTGASYEQYF. As DNA, the CDR3 is TGTGCCAGCAGCCCCCGGACAGGGGCCTCCTACGAGCAGTACTTC.

The chain couples TRBV7-3 to TRBJ2-2; no reliable D call. The V gene's germline CDR1 is SGHTA and CDR2 FQGTGA. V lost 3 bases and J lost 1, with 3 bases in between. This CDR3 comprises 13 residues. The CDR3 sequence: CASSFKNTGELFF. The CDR3 DNA sequence: TGTGCCAGCAGCTTCAAGAACACCGGGGAGCTGTTTTTT. Together with reference TRBV7-3 and TRBJ2-2, the CDR3 gives the full variable domain: GAGVSQTPSNKVTEKGKYVELRCDPISGHTALYWYRQSLGQGPEFLIYFQGTGAADDSGLPNDRFFAVRPEGSVSTLKIQRTERGDSAVYLCASSFKNTGELFFGEGSRLTVL.

The rearrangement joins TRBV3-1 (or the pseudogene TRBV3-2) to TRBJ2-2; D gene unclear. V was clipped by 3 bases and J by 4 bases, with 9 bases between them. The CDR3 contains 14 residues. The germline gives CDR1 LGHDT, CDR2 YNNKEL (reference sequence). The CDR3 DNA is TGTGCCAGCAGCCAGGGCACGGTCACCGGGGAGCTGTTTTTT. Translating gives CASSQGTVTGELFF.

The rearrangement joins TRBV7-3 to TRBJ1-5; the D gene is possibly TRBD1 (6 bases). The ends were cut back, 5 bases at V and 5 bases at J, with 13 bases in the middle. This CDR3 is built from 14 residues. Germline lookup yields CDR1 SGHTA and CDR2 FQGTGA. CDR3 bases: TGTGCCAGCAGCGGCCGGGACACCTATCAGCCCCAGCATTTT. Translated, it gives CASSGRDTYQPQHF.

This clone showed up just once. Distinct nucleotide sequences in the sample also encode this CDR3. The chain uses TRBV7-3 and TRBJ2-5; D uncertain. CDR1 and CDR2 from the germline V gene are SGHTA and FQGTGA. V gave up 3 bases and J gave up 4 bases, with 9 bases separating them. The CDR3 length is 13 residues. CDR3 protein: CASSLSLGETQYF. The CDR3 DNA reads as TGTGCCAGCAGCTTGAGTCTAGGAGAGACCCAGTACTTC.

The genes are TRBV5-5 and TRBJ2-1; the D gene is possibly TRBD2 (6 bases). Per germline, CDR1 SGHKS and CDR2 YYEKEE (reference sequence). V shed 1 base and J shed 0 bases, with 14 bases lying between them. The length of the CDR3 is 17 residues. The CDR3 sequence is CASSLRGLASSYNEQFF. The CDR3 bases are TGTGCCAGCAGCTTGAGGGGACTGGCTAGCTCCTACAATGAGCAGTTCTTC.

The V gene is TRBV7-3, the J gene TRBJ1-6; D ambiguous. CDR1 is SGHTA, CDR2 FQGTGA, per germline. V lost 8 bases to trimming and J lost 2 bases, with 13 bases between them. The CDR3 has 15 residues. CDR3 bases: TGTGCCAGCGCTCAAGGCGGAACCTATAATTCACCCCTCCACTTT. Amino acids: CASAQGGTYNSPLHF.